This T cell receptor (beta chain) was retrieved from a study of CD8+CD57+ T cells in acquired aplastic anemia. Overall study: The sorted CD4+ and CD8+ cells yielded an average roughly 3 ug of DNA.

Researchers used genomic DNA as the template to profile TCR beta VDJ and CDR3. Using its own MiXCR run on the reads, TCRdb lists one record per CDR3 protein. The sample records 55,000 to 60,000 distinct CDR3 sequences, roughly 60% being singletons. J was trimmed by 6 bases and V by 0 bases; bases with no gene match: 8. Germline V lookup: CDR1 MGHRA, CDR2 YSYEKL. There are 17 residues in the CDR3. Study results and caveats: Patients and controls were found to share fewer than 35 CD8+ CDR3 sequences.

There are many counts of this clonotype. The antigen is not known. For sequencing, patients were chosen who had shown expansion of CD8+CD57+ cells by flow cytometry. The diagnosis in all patients was severe acquired aplastic anemia. Blood was sampled before the patients had received any therapy. This sequence originates from a human donor with aplastic anemia. This chain uses TRBV4-1 with TRBJ1-5, with TRBD1 matching 10 bases. The material sequenced was sorted CD4+, CD8+, or CD8+CD57+ T cells (not recorded which) from PBMCs. The DNA for the CDR3 is TGCGCCAGCAGCCAAGAAGGCGGACAGGGGGTCAGTCAGCCCCAGCATTTT. Translated: CASSQEGGQGVSQPQHF.